A selection of T cell receptor beta chains follows, all from one sample in a study of metastatic and nonmetastatic thyroid tumors. Through MiXCR, TCRdb re-clonotyped the PCR reads. The table lists 15,000 to 20,000 clones, roughly 25% of them singletons. The sequencing sample was made of adjacent normal tissue. Every receptor here comes from a female donor with papillary thyroid cancer or a benign thyroid nodule (not recorded which). Some clones in this sample may be carry-over from other donors' samples. CDR3s include the opening cysteine and the closing phenylalanine or tryptophan. The order of the fields is D gene, V gene, clone size, CDR3 length, J gene, CDR3 DNA, CDR3 protein. A D gene is named only where the DNA matches it firmly. Clone size, where shown, is once, few, many, or a class for clones that have expanded.

D gene: NA
V gene: TRBV11-1
clone size: few
CDR3 length: 12
J gene: TRBJ2-1
CDR3 DNA: TGTGCCAGCAGCTCCCAGGGGGGTGAGCAGTTCTTC
CDR3 protein: CASSSQGGEQFF

D gene: NA
V gene: TRBV25-1
clone size: few
CDR3 length: 11
J gene: TRBJ2-5
CDR3 DNA: TGTGCCAGCAGCGCCTGGGAGACCCAGTACTTC
CDR3 protein: CASSAWETQYF

D gene: NA
V gene: TRBV30
clone size: NA
CDR3 length: 12
J gene: TRBJ1-1
CDR3 DNA: TGTGCCTGGAGTCCCGGCAGGGCAGATGCTTTCTTT
CDR3 protein: CAWSPGRADAFF

D gene: TRBD2
V gene: TRBV5-1
clone size: NA
CDR3 length: 18
J gene: TRBJ2-7
CDR3 DNA: TGCGCCAGCAGCATAGGGACTAGTGTGATGAGAGTCGGCTACGAGCAGTACTTC
CDR3 protein: CASSIGTSVMRVGYEQYF

D gene: TRBD2
V gene: TRBV11-2
clone size: few
CDR3 length: 19
J gene: TRBJ2-2
CDR3 DNA: TGTGCCAGCAGCCCTACCGGGACTAGCGGGAGGGCAAGGGCCGGGGAGCTGTTTTTT
CDR3 protein: CASSPTGTSGRARAGELFF

D gene: TRBD1
V gene: TRBV28
clone size: medium-sized
CDR3 length: 14
J gene: TRBJ2-1
CDR3 DNA: TGTGCCAGCAGCAAGGTGTCAGGGGGTGGTGAGCAGTTCTTC
CDR3 protein: CASSKVSGGGEQFF

D gene: NA
V gene: TRBV28
clone size: few
CDR3 length: 17
J gene: TRBJ1-5
CDR3 DNA: TGTGCCAGCAGTTTACGGTCATACGGGAACAGCAATCAGCCCCAGCATTTT
CDR3 protein: CASSLRSYGNSNQPQHF

D gene: NA
V gene: TRBV6-1
clone size: NA
CDR3 length: 14
J gene: TRBJ1-5
CDR3 DNA: TGTGCCAGCGGTGGTTACTCTAGCAATCAGCCCCAGCATTTT
CDR3 protein: CASGGYSSNQPQHF